The rows below give T cell receptor beta chains drawn from one sample of a study of beta chain features in type 1 diabetes. TCRdb keeps only in-frame clones here, not all; method: immunoSEQ multiplex PCR. Of around 260,000 clones in the sample, about 20% were seen once. The sequenced sample consisted of naive CD4+ T cells from blood. These TCRs come from a woman aged 40 to 50 with type 1 diabetes. Both conserved end residues are part of each CDR3. The D gene is left open where the match is weak. Clone size appears in some rows only: once, few, many, or a class for an expanded clone.

>TRBV18|.|TRBJ2-1|.
TGTGCCAGCTCAGCCCCGGGACAAGACTCCTACAATGAGCAGTTCTTC
CASSAPGQDSYNEQFF
>TRBV29-1|.|TRBJ1-1|few
TGCAGCGTTGGTGGGCTGAACACTGAAGCTTTCTTT
CSVGGLNTEAFF
>TRBV6-5|.|TRBJ2-7|few
TGTGCCAGCAGTTACTCAGCCACAGGCGCCTACGAGCAGTACTTC
CASSYSATGAYEQYF
>TRBV5-4|TRBD1|TRBJ2-7|few
TGTGCCAGCAGCTTGACAGGGGCCTACGAGCAGTACTTC
CASSLTGAYEQYF
>TRBV18|.|TRBJ2-6|.
TGTGCCAGCTCAGATACAGAGAGCGGGGCCAACGTCCTGACTTTC
CASSDTESGANVLTF
>TRBV25-1|.|TRBJ2-7|.
TGTGCCAGCAGTGAATCGGGTAGCTCCTACGAGCAGTACTTC
CASSESGSSYEQYF
>TRBV7-9|TRBD1|TRBJ2-1|.
TGTGCCAGCAGCTTAGGACAGGGTAATGAGCAGTTCTTC
CASSLGQGNEQFF
>TRBV6-6|.|TRBJ1-1|few
TGTGCCAGCAGTTACTCGACTCTGGACACTGAAGCTTTCTTT
CASSYSTLDTEAFF
>TRBV30|TRBD1|TRBJ2-3|few
TGTGCCTGGAGTGCGGGACAGGTCACAGATACGCAGTATTTT
CAWSAGQVTDTQYF
>TRBV9|TRBD1|TRBJ2-7|few
TGTGCCAGCAGCGTACAGGGGGCAGGGGAGCAGTACTTC
CASSVQGAGEQYF
>TRBV29-1|TRBD1|TRBJ1-3|.
TGCAGCGTTGGGCAGGGGGGTTCTGGAAACACCATATATTTT
CSVGQGGSGNTIYF
>TRBV18|.|TRBJ1-2|.
TGTGCCAGCTCACCAAGGTTGAGGCGGCGCGAGGGCTACACCTTC
CASSPRLRRREGYTF
>TRBV15|.|TRBJ1-5|.
TGTGCCACCAGCAGAGATCTTGGGGGGGGTCAGCCCCAGCATTTT
CATSRDLGGGQPQHF
>TRBV6-5|TRBD1|TRBJ1-2|.
TGTGCCAGCAGTTACAGGGGGCTGGATGGCTACACCTTC
CASSYRGLDGYTF
>TRBV23-1|.|TRBJ1-5|few
TGCGCCAGCAGTCACGTGGAGTGGGTACGGCATAGCAATCAGCCCCAGCATTTT
CASSHVEWVRHSNQPQHF
>TRBV5-1|.|TRBJ1-5|few
TGCGCCAGCAGCTCGACGGGACAAATCAATCAGCCCCAGCATTTT
CASSSTGQINQPQHF
>TRBV9|TRBD1|TRBJ1-4|.
TGTGCCAGCAGCGCCAGGGGGCCACACGTCGTTGGGGATGAAAAACTGTTTTTT
CASSARGPHVVGDEKLFF
>TRBV6-5|.|TRBJ2-7|few
TGTGCCAGCAGTTCGACCCCCGGGAACGAGCAGTACTTC
CASSSTPGNEQYF
>TRBV28|TRBD1|TRBJ2-5|few
TGTGCCAGCAGCTCCTTACTACAGGGGGGTTGGGAGACCCAGTACTTC
CASSSLLQGGWETQYF